This T cell receptor (beta chain) was sequenced in a study of response to subunit inactivated influenza vaccine. Study-wide findings and caveats: The authors put forward the suggestion that each seasonal influenza vaccination may bring in only a limited number of new T cells.

Using its own MiXCR run on the RT-PCR reads, TCRdb lists one record per CDR3 protein. Of 650,000 or so distinct CDR3 sequences in the sample, less than 15% are singletons; the top ten hold 6% to 9.5%. CDR3 length equals 15 residues. V lost 3 bases to trimming and J lost 3 bases; unmatched junction nucleotides: 7. The germline gives CDR1 KGHSH, CDR2 LQKENI. Details on this clonotype: Its antigen is currently unknown.

The TCR comes from a man aged 50-59 years who received an inactivated influenza vaccine. Material: PBMCs from blood, obtained roughly 2 weeks before vaccination. This chain links TRBV18 with TRBJ1-2; 7 bases line up with TRBD1. CDR3: CASSPQDRSHYGYTF. CDR3 nucleotides: TGTGCCAGCTCACCTCAGGACAGGTCGCACTATGGCTACACCTTC.